This T cell receptor beta chain appears in the sequencing data of a study of blood T cell repertoires in COVID-19. Per the original data handling: From reference gene primer amplification, estimates of nucleated cell counts were derived. The assay was immunoSEQ multiplex PCR, and TCRdb's table has in-frame clones only and misses some. The V and J calls and clone size are taken from that table; D and trimming were inferred from the DNA. Among roughly 230,000 clones listed, 75% to 85% were seen once. The sequence was collected from a human donor in a cohort sampled during active COVID-19. The sequencing sample was made of peripheral blood.

The CDR3 spells CAVGTGDNEKLFF. For the CDR3, the DNA is TGTGCCGTCGGGACAGGGGATAATGAAAAACTGTTTTTT. This sequence joins TRBV10-3 and TRBJ1-4, with 10 bases lining up with TRBD1. Germline values: CDR1 ENHRY, CDR2 SYGVKD. The CDR3 has 13 amino acids. Germline trimming cut 11 bases from V and 4 bases from J; bases unmatched to any gene: 4.